This TCR beta chain appears in the sequencing data of a study of T cell responses to AZD1222 COVID-19 vaccine. This clone appeared once. What it recognizes is unknown. The repertoire was sequenced with immunoSEQ multiplex PCR; TCRdb's copy has only in-frame clones and lacks some. The repertoire holds tens of thousands of clones, 60% to 85% seen once, with about 51% in the top ten. It was second doses at about 4 or about 12 weeks that were pooled. Whole-study results and caveats: Spike as a whole was targeted by vaccine-associated CD4 TCRs, dominant at 160-218 and 743-854.

Per germline, CDR1 LGHNA and CDR2 YNFKEQ. The CDR3 is 17 amino acids. The ends lost 2 bases at V and 4 bases at J; junction bases unmatched: 12. Sample: peripheral blood, taken 28 days after the second AZD1222 dose. The sequence came from an adult who received the AZD1222 COVID-19 vaccine. The genes are TRBV4-2 and TRBJ2-3, with 7 bases lining up with TRBD2. The CDR3 region has the DNA TGTGCCAGCAGCCAAACCGAAAGCGGGGTGAGGGCAGATACGCAGTATTTT. It codes for CASSQTESGVRADTQYF.